The subject of this entry is one TCR beta chain. The data were taken from a study of T cell responses to AZD1222 COVID-19 vaccine. Sequencing used immunoSEQ multiplex PCR; TCRdb keeps in-frame clones, though not all of them. This table holds roughly 190,000 clones, approximately 91% found once. Trimming took 0 bases from V and 4 from J, leaving 14 bases between them. The CDR3 is 16 residues long. CDR1 is MNHNY, CDR2 SVGAGI, per germline (reference sequence). The input for sequencing was peripheral blood, taken on day 0 of AZD1222 vaccination. The V and J genes are TRBV6-6 and TRBJ2-3, with D possibly TRBD2 on 6 matching bases. This clonotype originated in an adult in good health. The CDR3 bases are TGTGCCAGCAGTTACTCAACGGGAGTAGGAGCAGATACGCAGTATTTT. Translated: CASSYSTGVGADTQYF.